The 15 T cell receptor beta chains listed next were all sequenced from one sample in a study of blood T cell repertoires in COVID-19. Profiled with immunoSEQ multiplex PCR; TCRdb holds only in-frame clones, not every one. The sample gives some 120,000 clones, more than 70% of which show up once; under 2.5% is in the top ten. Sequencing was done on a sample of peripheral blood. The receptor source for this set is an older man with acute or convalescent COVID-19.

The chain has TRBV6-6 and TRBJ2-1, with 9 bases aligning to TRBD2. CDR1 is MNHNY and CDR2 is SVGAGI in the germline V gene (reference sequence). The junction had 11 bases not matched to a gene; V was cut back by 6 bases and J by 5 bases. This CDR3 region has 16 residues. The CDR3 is CASRAQAGGPNNEQFF. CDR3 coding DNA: TGTGCCAGCAGAGCACAAGCGGGGGGCCCAAACAATGAGCAGTTCTTC.

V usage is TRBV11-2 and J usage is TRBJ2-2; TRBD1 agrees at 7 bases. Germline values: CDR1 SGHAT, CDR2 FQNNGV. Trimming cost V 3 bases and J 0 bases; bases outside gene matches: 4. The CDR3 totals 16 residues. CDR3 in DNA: TGTGCCAGCAGCTTCCCCGGGACAGCGAACACCGGGGAGCTGTTTTTT. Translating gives CASSFPGTANTGELFF.

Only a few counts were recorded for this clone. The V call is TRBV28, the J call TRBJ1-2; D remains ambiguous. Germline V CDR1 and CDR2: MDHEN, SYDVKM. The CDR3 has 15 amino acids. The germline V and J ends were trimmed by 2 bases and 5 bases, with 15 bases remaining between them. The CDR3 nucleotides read TGTGCCAGCAGTTTAAGCAGGCAGATCCCTTATGGCTACACCTTC. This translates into CASSLSRQIPYGYTF.

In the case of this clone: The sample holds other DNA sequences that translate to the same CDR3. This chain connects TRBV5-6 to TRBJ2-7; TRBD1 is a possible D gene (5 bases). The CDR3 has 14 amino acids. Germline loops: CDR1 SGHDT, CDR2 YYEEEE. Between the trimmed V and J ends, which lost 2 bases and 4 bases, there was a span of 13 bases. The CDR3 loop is CASSFGQGRYEQYF. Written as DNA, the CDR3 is TGTGCCAGCAGCTTCGGGCAGGGTAGGTACGAGCAGTACTTC. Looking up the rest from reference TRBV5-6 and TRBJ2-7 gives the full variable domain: DAGVTQSPTHLIKTRGQQVTLRCSPKSGHDTVSWYQQALGQGPQFIFQYYEEEERQRGNFPDRFSGHQFPNYSSELNVNALLLGDSALYLCASSFGQGRYEQYFGPGTRLTVT.

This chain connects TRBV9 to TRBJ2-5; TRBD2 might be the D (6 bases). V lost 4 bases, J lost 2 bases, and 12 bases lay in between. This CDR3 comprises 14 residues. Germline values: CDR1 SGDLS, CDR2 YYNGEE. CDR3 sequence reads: CASSKRDFQETQYF. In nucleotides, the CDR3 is TGTGCCAGCAGCAAACGGGACTTTCAAGAGACCCAGTACTTC.

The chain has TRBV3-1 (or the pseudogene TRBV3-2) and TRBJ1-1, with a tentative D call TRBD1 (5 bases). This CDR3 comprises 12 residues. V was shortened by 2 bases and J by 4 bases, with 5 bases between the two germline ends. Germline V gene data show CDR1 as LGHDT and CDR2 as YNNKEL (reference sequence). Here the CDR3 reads CASSQRGTEAFF. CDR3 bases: TGTGCCAGCAGCCAAAGGGGCACTGAAGCTTTCTTT.

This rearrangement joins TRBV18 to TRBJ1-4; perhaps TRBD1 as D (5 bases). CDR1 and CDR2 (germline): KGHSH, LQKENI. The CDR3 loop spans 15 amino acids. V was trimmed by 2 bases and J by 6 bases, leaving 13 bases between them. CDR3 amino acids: CASSPRQGNDEKLFF. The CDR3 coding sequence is TGTGCCAGCTCACCAAGGCAGGGCAACGATGAAAAACTGTTTTTT.

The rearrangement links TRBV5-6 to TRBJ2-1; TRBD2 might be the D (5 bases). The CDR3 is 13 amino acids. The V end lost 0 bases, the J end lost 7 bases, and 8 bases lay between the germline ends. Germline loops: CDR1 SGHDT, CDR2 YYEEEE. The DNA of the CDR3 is TGTGCCAGCAGCTTGGCCGGCGGGAATGAGCAGTTCTTC. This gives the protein CASSLAGGNEQFF.

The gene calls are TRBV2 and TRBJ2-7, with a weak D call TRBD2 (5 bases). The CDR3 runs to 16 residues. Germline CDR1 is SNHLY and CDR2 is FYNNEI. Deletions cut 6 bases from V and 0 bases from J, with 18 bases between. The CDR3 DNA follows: TGTGCCAGCAGCCTGAGGGCGAACATAAACTCCTACGAGCAGTACTTC. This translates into CASSLRANINSYEQYF. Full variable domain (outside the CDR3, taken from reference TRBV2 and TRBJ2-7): EPEVTQTPSHQVTQMGQEVILRCVPISNHLYFYWYRQILGQKVEFLVSFYNNEISEKSEIFDDQFSVERPDGSNFTLKIRSTKLEDSAMYFCASSLRANINSYEQYFGPGTRLTVT.

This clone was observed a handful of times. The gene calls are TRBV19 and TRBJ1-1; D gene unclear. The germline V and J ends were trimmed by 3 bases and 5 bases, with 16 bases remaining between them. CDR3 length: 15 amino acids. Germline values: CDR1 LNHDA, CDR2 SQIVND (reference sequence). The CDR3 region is CASSMGSIPGTEAFF. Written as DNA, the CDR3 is TGTGCCAGTAGTATGGGGAGCATCCCGGGGACTGAAGCTTTCTTT.

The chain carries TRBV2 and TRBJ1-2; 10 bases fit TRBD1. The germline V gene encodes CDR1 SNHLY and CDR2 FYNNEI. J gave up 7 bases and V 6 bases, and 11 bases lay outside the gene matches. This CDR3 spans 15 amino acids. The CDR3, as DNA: TGTGCCAGCAGGAGAGCCGGGACAGGGGCCCCTGGCTACACCTTC. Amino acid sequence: CASRRAGTGAPGYTF. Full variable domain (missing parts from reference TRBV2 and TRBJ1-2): EPEVTQTPSHQVTQMGQEVILRCVPISNHLYFYWYRQILGQKVEFLVSFYNNEISEKSEIFDDQFSVERPDGSNFTLKIRSTKLEDSAMYFCASRRAGTGAPGYTFGSGTRLTVV.

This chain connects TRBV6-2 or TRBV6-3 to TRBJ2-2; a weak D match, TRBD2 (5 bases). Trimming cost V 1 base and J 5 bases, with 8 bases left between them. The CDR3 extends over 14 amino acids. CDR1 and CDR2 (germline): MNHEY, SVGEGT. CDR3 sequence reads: CASSYFSGTGELFF. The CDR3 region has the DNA TGTGCCAGCAGTTACTTTTCGGGGACCGGGGAGCTGTTTTTT.

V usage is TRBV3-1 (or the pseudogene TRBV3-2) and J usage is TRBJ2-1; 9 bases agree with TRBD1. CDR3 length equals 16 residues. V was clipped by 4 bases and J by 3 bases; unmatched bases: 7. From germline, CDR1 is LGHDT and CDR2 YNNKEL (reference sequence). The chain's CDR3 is CASSLDRDRVYNEQFF. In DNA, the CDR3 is TGTGCCAGCAGCCTGGACCGGGACAGGGTCTACAATGAGCAGTTCTTC.

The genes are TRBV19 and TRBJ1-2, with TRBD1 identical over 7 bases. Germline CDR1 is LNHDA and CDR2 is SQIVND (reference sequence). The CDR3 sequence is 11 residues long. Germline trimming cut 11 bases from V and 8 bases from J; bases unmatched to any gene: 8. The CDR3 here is CALSTGNGYTF. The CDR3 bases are TGTGCCCTCTCGACAGGGAACGGCTACACCTTC.

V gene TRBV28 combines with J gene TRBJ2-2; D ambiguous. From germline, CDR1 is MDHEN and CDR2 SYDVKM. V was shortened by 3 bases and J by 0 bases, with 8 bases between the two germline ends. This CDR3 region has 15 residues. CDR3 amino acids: CASSFPGANTGELFF. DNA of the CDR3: TGTGCCAGCAGTTTTCCAGGCGCGAACACCGGGGAGCTGTTTTTT.